These 25 T cell receptor beta chains share one sample of origin, sequenced in a study of T cells in Graves' hyperthyroidism and ophthalmopathy. RNA transcripts provided the source from which TCR beta CDR3 regions were amplified. Researchers ran a first-round RT-PCR on the TCR CDR3 using the HTBI primer set. A single record per CDR3 protein comes from TCRdb applying MiXCR to the multiplex PCR reads. The table records 350,000 or so distinct CDR3 sequences, 15% to 20% of them present only once. The sample taken for sequencing was blood. Receptor source: a woman aged 40-49 years with Graves' ophthalmopathy.

This clonotype was detected many times. CDR3 residues: CATSGGALKTSAQHF. The CDR3 nucleotides read TGTGCCACCAGTGGCGGGGCCTTGAAAACTTCAGCCCAGCATTTT. V and J are TRBV24-1 and TRBJ1-5, with TRBD1 as a possible D gene (5 bases). Germline V gene lookup returns CDR1 KGHDR and CDR2 SFDVKD. The CDR3 loop spans 15 amino acids. V was clipped by 5 bases and J by 11 bases, with 21 bases between them.

This clonotype showed up many times. This chain connects TRBV28 to TRBJ2-4; 7 nucleotides agree with TRBD2. V shed 3 bases, J shed 4 bases, and the junction held 9 bases outside the gene matches. The CDR3 runs 16 residues. From germline, CDR1 is MDHEN and CDR2 SYDVKM. CDR3 region: CASSFPGGGGKNIQYF. The CDR3 DNA reads TGTGCCAGCAGTTTCCCGGGGGGTGGCGGGAAAAACATTCAGTACTTC.

The rearrangement joins TRBV6-1 to TRBJ2-5; D assignment may be TRBD1 or TRBD2 (7 bases each). Between the trimmed V and J ends, which lost 3 bases and 4 bases, there was a span of 18 bases. Germline-derived CDR1 and CDR2 are MNHNS and SASEGT. The CDR3 loop spans 16 amino acids. This CDR3 reads CASSDLGGPGGETQYF. CDR3 coding DNA: TGTGCCAGCAGTGACCTGGGAGGGCCAGGGGGAGAGACCCAGTACTTC.

In its sample, this clonotype was seen many times. The chain employs TRBV28 and TRBJ2-7, with 8 bases fitting TRBD2. The CDR3 spans 14 residues. V gave up 7 bases and J gave up 3 bases; unmatched junction bases: 8. The V gene's germline CDR1 is MDHEN and CDR2 SYDVKM. The CDR3 DNA reads as TGTGCCAGCACCGTCGGGAGGGGGTACTACGAGCAGTACTTC. Protein product: CASTVGRGYYEQYF.

At least ten counts were recorded for this clonotype. CDR3 amino acids: CASTQLGANPLTYGYTF. CDR3 DNA sequence: TGTGCCAGCACTCAGCTGGGGGCAAACCCACTCACCTATGGCTACACCTTC. The chain employs TRBV27 and TRBJ1-2, with D possibly matching TRBD1 (6 bases). The CDR3 sequence is 17 residues long. Germline-derived CDR1 and CDR2 are MNHEY and SMNVEV (reference sequence). The ends were cut back, 7 bases at V and 4 bases at J, with 25 bases in the middle.

The V call is TRBV7-2, the J call TRBJ1-3; unclear D gene. CDR3 length: 14 amino acids. Germline V gene sequence: CDR1 SGHTA, CDR2 FQGNSA. V shed 6 bases and J shed 0 bases, with 9 bases lying between them. Here the CDR3 DNA reads TGTGCCAGCAGGATGACGGGCTCTGGAAACACCATATATTTT. This gives the protein CASRMTGSGNTIYF.

The chain joins TRBV20-1 to TRBJ1-6; D is unresolved. Per germline, CDR1 DFQATT and CDR2 SNEGSKA (reference sequence). This CDR3 has 15 residues. The V end lost 4 bases, the J end lost 2 bases, and 12 bases lay between the germline ends. CDR3 loop: CSATVEATYNSPLHF. As DNA, the CDR3 is TGCAGTGCTACCGTGGAGGCCACCTATAATTCACCCCTCCACTTT.

The chain employs TRBV6-1 and TRBJ2-5; D is undetermined. Germline V gene lookup returns CDR1 MNHNS and CDR2 SASEGT. V was cut by 1 base and J by 5 bases, with 8 bases left in between. The CDR3 has 13 amino acids. The CDR3 here is CASSEVARETQYF. DNA for the CDR3: TGTGCCAGCAGTGAAGTGGCACGGGAGACCCAGTACTTC.

The chain links TRBV10-3 to TRBJ1-2; D is perhaps TRBD1 (5 bases). The V end lost 8 bases, the J end lost 4 bases, and 17 bases lay between the germline ends. Germline V CDR1 and CDR2: ENHRY, SYGVKD. The length of the CDR3 is 14 residues. The DNA for the CDR3 is TGTGCCATCGGGGACCGATCCCAGATCTATGGCTACACCTTC. Encoded protein: CAIGDRSQIYGYTF.

This clonotype has at least ten counts. The chain recombines TRBV12-3 or TRBV12-4 with TRBJ2-5, with D perhaps matching TRBD2 (6 bases). The CDR3 sequence is 15 residues long. Trimming took 1 base from V and 5 from J, leaving 14 bases between them. CDR3 nucleotide sequence: TGTGCCAGCAGTTTAGGAGGGGAGGTGTTCGAGACCCAGTACTTC. This gives the protein CASSLGGEVFETQYF.

This clonotype was observed many times. The chain is built from TRBV11-2 and TRBJ2-2; 11 nucleotides align to TRBD2. Germline CDR1 is SGHAT and CDR2 is FQNNGV. Germline trimming cut 1 base from V and 5 bases from J; bases unmatched to any gene: 9. The CDR3 length is 18 residues. The CDR3 sequence: CASSLGRLAGGGTGELFF. CDR3 DNA: TGTGCCAGCAGCTTAGGGAGGCTAGCGGGAGGTGGGACCGGGGAGCTGTTTTTT.

Many counts were recorded for this clonotype. The genes are TRBV11-2 and TRBJ2-5; TRBD2 agrees at 10 bases. Germline V gives CDR1 SGHAT, CDR2 FQNNGV. The CDR3 has 15 residues. Germline trimming cut 5 bases from V and 2 bases from J; bases unmatched to any gene: 5. The CDR3 coding sequence is TGTGCCAGCAGCACTAGCGGGGAGTCTCAAGAGACCCAGTACTTC. Translation: CASSTSGESQETQYF.

This clonotype occurred many times. V gene TRBV30 combines with J gene TRBJ2-5, with D maybe TRBD1 (5 bases). The CDR3 has 13 amino acids. Germline CDR1 GTSNPN, CDR2 SVGIG (reference sequence). Trimming cost V 0 bases and J 5 bases, with 10 bases left between them. The CDR3 here is CAWSVVGAETQYF. The CDR3 nucleotides read TGTGCCTGGAGTGTCGTTGGGGCCGAGACCCAGTACTTC.

This clonotype was found many times. The chain is built from TRBV15 and TRBJ1-5; D possibly corresponds to TRBD1 (6 bases). In germline, CDR1 is LNHNV, CDR2 YYDKDF (reference sequence). V gave up 6 bases and J gave up 3 bases, with 15 bases separating them. CDR3 length: 15 amino acids. CDR3 amino acids: CATSNRDPLNQPQHF. In nucleotides, the CDR3 is TGTGCCACCAGTAACAGGGATCCCCTCAATCAGCCCCAGCATTTT.

This clonotype was detected many times. The chain recombines TRBV29-1 with TRBJ2-2; D gene unclear. V was shortened by 4 bases and J by 0 bases, with 6 bases between the two germline ends. Per the germline V gene, CDR1 is SQVTM and CDR2 is ANQGSEA. The CDR3 spans 13 residues. CDR3 amino acids: CSVAPANTGELFF. In DNA, the CDR3 is TGCAGCGTTGCTCCCGCGAACACCGGGGAGCTGTTTTTT.

This clonotype was detected a few times. The chain couples TRBV6-1 to TRBJ1-1; no clear D. V lost 7 bases and J 8 bases, leaving 17 bases between the germline ends. The V gene's germline CDR1 is MNHNS and CDR2 SASEGT. This CDR3 comprises 13 residues. The CDR3 DNA is TGTGCCAGCATTCCAGACACGCGTCACGAAGCTTTCTTT. The encoded protein is CASIPDTRHEAFF.

This clonotype was detected a few times. V is TRBV27 and J is TRBJ2-7; 9 bases are a match to TRBD1. V shed 4 bases, J shed 1 base, and the junction held 11 bases outside the gene matches. CDR1 is MNHEY and CDR2 is SMNVEV in the germline V gene (reference sequence). The CDR3 spans 17 residues. This CDR3 reads CASSSAGQGMISYEQYF. The CDR3 DNA reads TGTGCCAGCAGTTCCGCCGGACAGGGGATGATATCCTACGAGCAGTACTTC.

The sample holds many counts of this clonotype. The V and J genes are TRBV11-3 and TRBJ1-1; the D is unclear. The length of the CDR3 is 14 residues. V lost 0 bases, J lost 1 base, and 6 bases lay in between. Germline V gene sequence: CDR1 SGHNT, CDR2 YENEEA. Written as DNA, the CDR3 is TGTGCCAGCAGCTTAGATTCGGGGAACACTGAAGCTTTCTTT. Translated: CASSLDSGNTEAFF.

This clonotype was seen ten or more times. The chain uses TRBV24-1 and TRBJ2-2; 10 bases align to TRBD2. J gave up 3 bases and V 3 bases, and 6 bases lay outside the gene matches. CDR1 is KGHDR and CDR2 is SFDVKD in the germline V gene. The CDR3 loop spans 17 amino acids. The CDR3 nucleotides are TGTGCCACCAGTGATACGCTAGCGGGAGAGGACACCGGGGAGCTGTTTTTT. Translated: CATSDTLAGEDTGELFF.

This clonotype was seen at least ten times. The CDR3 here is CASSRKRNTEAFF. As DNA, the CDR3 is TGCGCCAGCAGCCGGAAGAGGAACACTGAAGCTTTCTTT. V and J are TRBV5-1 and TRBJ1-1, with unresolved D. CDR1 and CDR2 from the germline V gene are SGHRS and YFSETQ. This CDR3 spans 13 amino acids. V was cut by 4 bases and J by 1 base, with 8 bases left in between.

This clonotype has ten or more counts. The chain couples TRBV2 to TRBJ2-7; 8 bases agree with TRBD1. This CDR3 is 13 amino acids long. With V trimmed by 5 bases and J by 2 bases, 2 bases remained unmatched. Germline lookup yields CDR1 SNHLY and CDR2 FYNNEI. The CDR3 loop is CASSKDRAYEQYF. DNA for the CDR3: TGTGCCAGCAGTAAGGACAGGGCCTACGAGCAGTACTTC.

In its sample, this clonotype was seen many times. This chain connects TRBV20-1 to TRBJ2-2, with TRBD2 as a possible D gene (5 bases). The V end lost 7 bases, the J end lost 3 bases, and 6 bases lay between the germline ends. The CDR3 spans 11 residues. Per the germline V gene, CDR1 is DFQATT and CDR2 is SNEGSKA (reference sequence). CDR3 bases: TGCAGTGAGGAGGACACCGGGGAGCTGTTTTTT. This sequence encodes CSEEDTGELFF.

This clonotype was detected ten times or more. This may arise from a read error, as a much more abundant clone is one base away. The chain uses TRBV29-1 and TRBJ1-5; perhaps TRBD1 as D (6 bases). Germline-derived CDR1 and CDR2 are SQVTM and ANQGSEA. The CDR3 consists of 12 residues. With 4 bases removed from V and 6 bases from J, the gap between germline ends came to 10 bases. The CDR3 DNA is TGCAGCGTTGGCAGGGGAGGTCAGCCCCAGCATTTT. This translates into CSVGRGGQPQHF.

This clonotype occurred many times. This rearrangement joins TRBV18 to TRBJ1-5, with 10 positions matching TRBD1. Per germline, CDR1 KGHSH and CDR2 LQKENI. J was trimmed by 2 bases and V by 5 bases; bases with no gene match: 6. The CDR3 has 16 residues. CDR3 nucleotide sequence: TGTGCCAGCTCAACCTCGGGACAGGGGCGCAATCAGCCCCAGCATTTT. This translates into CASSTSGQGRNQPQHF.

In this sample, this clonotype turned up many times. The chain is built from TRBV29-1 and TRBJ2-7; 14 bases are a match to TRBD2. The V gene's germline CDR1 is SQVTM and CDR2 ANQGSEA. The CDR3 is 15 residues long. V trimming: 8 bases; J trimming: 5 bases; junction bases outside the gene matches: 11. The CDR3 DNA reads as TGCAGCCACGAGGGGACTAGCGGGAGTTGGGACGAGCAGTACTTC. As protein: CSHEGTSGSWDEQYF.